This T cell receptor (beta chain) came from a study of lymphopenia after photon versus proton radiotherapy. Sequencing used immunoSEQ multiplex PCR; TCRdb keeps in-frame clones, though not all of them. The top ten clones hold about a tenth of a sample with fewer than 25,000 clones, 80% to 95% of them seen once. Germline loops: CDR1 MNHNS, CDR2 SASEGT. Trimming shortened V by 3 bases and J by 9 bases, and 15 bases separated the two germline ends. The CDR3 contains 15 residues. The chain is built from TRBV6-1 and TRBJ1-6, with a weak D call TRBD1 (5 bases). The sequencing here drew on peripheral blood, taken from a patient treated with proton-based radiotherapy. This sequence was found in a woman in her 70s with pancreatic cancer. Some clones in this sample may be carry-over from other donors' samples. CDR3 DNA: TGTGCCAGCAGTGAGCCCCTTGGGGGGGGTTCACCCCTCCACTTT. It translates to CASSEPLGGGSPLHF.